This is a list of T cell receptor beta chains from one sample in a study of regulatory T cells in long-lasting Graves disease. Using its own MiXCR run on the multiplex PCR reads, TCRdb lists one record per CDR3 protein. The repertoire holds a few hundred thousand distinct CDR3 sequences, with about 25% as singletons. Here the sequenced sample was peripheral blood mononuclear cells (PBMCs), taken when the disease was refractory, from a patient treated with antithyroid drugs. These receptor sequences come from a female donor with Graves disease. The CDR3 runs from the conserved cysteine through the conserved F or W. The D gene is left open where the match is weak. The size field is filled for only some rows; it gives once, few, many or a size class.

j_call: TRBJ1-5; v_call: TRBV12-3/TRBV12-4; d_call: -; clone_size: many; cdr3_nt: TGTGCCAGCAGTTTAGGGTTTGGAGGCAATCAGCCCCAGCATTTT; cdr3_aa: CASSLGFGGNQPQHF
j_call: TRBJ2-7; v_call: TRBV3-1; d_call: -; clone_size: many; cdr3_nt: TGTGCCAGCAGTCAGACGGGGGAGCAGTACTTC; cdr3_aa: CASSQTGEQYF
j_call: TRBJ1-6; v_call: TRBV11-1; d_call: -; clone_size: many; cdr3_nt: TGTGCCAGCAGCTTCGAAGGGCGAAATTCACCCCTCCACTTT; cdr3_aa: CASSFEGRNSPLHF
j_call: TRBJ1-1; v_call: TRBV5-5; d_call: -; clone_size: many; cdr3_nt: TGTGCCAGCACCGGAGGAGGGAACACTGAAGCTTTCTTT; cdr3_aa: CASTGGGNTEAFF
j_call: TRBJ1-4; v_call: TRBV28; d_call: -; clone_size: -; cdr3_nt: TGTGCCAGCAGGGAGGGGGGGGCCCGGGAAAAACTGTTTTTT; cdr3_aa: CASREGGAREKLFF
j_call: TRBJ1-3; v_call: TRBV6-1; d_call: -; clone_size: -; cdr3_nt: TGTGCCAGCAGTACCTCCGGGCCTTGGGGCAACACCATATATTTT; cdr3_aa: CASSTSGPWGNTIYF
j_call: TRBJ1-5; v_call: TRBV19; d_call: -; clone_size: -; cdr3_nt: TGTGCCAGTAGTATACGTTATAGCAATCAGCCCCAGCATTTT; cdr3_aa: CASSIRYSNQPQHF
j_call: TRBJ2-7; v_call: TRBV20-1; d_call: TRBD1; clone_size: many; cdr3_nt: TGCAGTGCTAGAGATCCGGGACAGGGCCCCTACGAGCAGTACTTC; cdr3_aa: CSARDPGQGPYEQYF
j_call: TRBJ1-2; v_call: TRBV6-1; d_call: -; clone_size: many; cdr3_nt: TGTGCCAGCAGTCTCATCCTCAATGGCTACACCTTC; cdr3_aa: CASSLILNGYTF
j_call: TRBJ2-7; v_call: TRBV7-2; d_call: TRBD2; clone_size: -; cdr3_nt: TGTGCCAGCAGTTGGACTAGCGGGTCCTCCTACGAGCAGTACTTC; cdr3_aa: CASSWTSGSSYEQYF
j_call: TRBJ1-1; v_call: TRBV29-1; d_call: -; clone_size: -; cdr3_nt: TGCAGCGTTGAGAGACGGCTTATGAACACTGAAGCTTTCTTT; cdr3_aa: CSVERRLMNTEAFF
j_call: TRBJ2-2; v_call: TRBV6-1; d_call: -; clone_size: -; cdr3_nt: TGTGCCAGCAGTCCGATGGACCCACTCACCGGGGAGCTGTTTTTT; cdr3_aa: CASSPMDPLTGELFF
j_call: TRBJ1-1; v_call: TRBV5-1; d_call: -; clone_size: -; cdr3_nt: TGCGCCAGCAGCTTGGATGGCCGAGGGGGGAACACTGAAGCTTTCTTT; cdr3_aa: CASSLDGRGGNTEAFF
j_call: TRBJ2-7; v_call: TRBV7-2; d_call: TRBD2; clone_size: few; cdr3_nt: TGTGCCAGCAGACCCGGACTAGCGGGAGGCCCCTACGAGCAGTACTTC; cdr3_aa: CASRPGLAGGPYEQYF
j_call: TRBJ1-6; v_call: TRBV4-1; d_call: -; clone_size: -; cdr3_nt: TGCGCCAGCAGCCAAGTTGAAAGCTCTTCACCCCTCCACTTT; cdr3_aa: CASSQVESSSPLHF
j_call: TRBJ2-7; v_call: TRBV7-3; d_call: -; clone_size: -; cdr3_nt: TGTGCCAGCAGTCTCGGGAGCGGGTACGAGCAGTACTTC; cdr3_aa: CASSLGSGYEQYF
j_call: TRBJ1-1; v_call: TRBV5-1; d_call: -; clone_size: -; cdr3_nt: TGCGCCAGCAGCCTAAAACGCGTGAGGGAGGTCACTGAAGCTTTCTTT; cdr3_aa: CASSLKRVREVTEAFF
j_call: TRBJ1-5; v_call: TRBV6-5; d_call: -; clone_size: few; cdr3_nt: TGTGCCAGCAGTTACAGTGAAAGTCAGCCCCAGCATTTT; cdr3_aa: CASSYSESQPQHF
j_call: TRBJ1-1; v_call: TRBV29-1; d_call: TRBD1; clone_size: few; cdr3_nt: TGCAGCGTTTTCACCGGGACAGGGGTCACTGAAGCTTTCTTT; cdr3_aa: CSVFTGTGVTEAFF
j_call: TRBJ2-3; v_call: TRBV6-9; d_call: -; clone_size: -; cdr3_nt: TGTGCCAGCAGTTGGGGGGTGGATGGAGATACGCAGTATTTT; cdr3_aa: CASSWGVDGDTQYF
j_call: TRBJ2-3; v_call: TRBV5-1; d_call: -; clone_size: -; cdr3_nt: TGCGCCAGCAGCTTGGGGTGGAACACAGATACGCAGTATTTT; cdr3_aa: CASSLGWNTDTQYF
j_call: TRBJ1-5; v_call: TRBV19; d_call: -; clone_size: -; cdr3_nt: TGTGCCAGTAGTACGGACCGGGAGCCCCAGCATTTT; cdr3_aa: CASSTDREPQHF
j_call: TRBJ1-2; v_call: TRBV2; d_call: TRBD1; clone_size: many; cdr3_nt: TGTGCCAGCGCCCGGGACAGGGGAGACTATGGCTACACCTTC; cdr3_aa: CASARDRGDYGYTF
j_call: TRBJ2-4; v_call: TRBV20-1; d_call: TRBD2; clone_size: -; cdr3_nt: TGCAGTGCTAGCCAAGGCGGGAGGGTCACCAAAAACATTCAGTACTTC; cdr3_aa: CSASQGGRVTKNIQYF
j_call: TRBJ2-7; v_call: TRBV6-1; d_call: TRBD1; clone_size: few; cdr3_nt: TGTGCCAGCAGTCGCAGGGACAGGGGACGGGAGCAGTACTTC; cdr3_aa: CASSRRDRGREQYF
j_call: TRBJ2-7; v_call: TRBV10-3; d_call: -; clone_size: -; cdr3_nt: TGTGCCATCAGTGGCGAGAACATACAGTACTTC; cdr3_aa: CAISGENIQYF
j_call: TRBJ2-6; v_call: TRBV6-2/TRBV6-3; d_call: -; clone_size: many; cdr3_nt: TGTGCCAGCAGTGGACCAAGGACACCTGGGGCCAACGTCCTGACTTTC; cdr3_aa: CASSGPRTPGANVLTF
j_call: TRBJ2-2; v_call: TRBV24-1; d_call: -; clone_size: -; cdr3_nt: TGTGCCACCAGTGATGTGATGGAGGCGAACACCGGGGAGCTGTTTTTT; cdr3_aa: CATSDVMEANTGELFF
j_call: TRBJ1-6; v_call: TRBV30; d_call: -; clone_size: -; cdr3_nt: TGTGCCTGGGAAGGGGTCTATAATTCACCCCTCCACTTT; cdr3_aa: CAWEGVYNSPLHF
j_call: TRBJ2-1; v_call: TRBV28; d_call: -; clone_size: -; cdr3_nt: TGTGCCAGTAGACAGGGAGGGCCAGGCCGTGAGCAGTTCTTC; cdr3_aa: CASRQGGPGREQFF
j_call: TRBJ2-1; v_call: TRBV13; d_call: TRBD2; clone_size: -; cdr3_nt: TGTGCCAGCAGCTCGACTAGCGGGAGTTTCTCCTACAATGAGCAGTTCTTC; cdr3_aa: CASSSTSGSFSYNEQFF
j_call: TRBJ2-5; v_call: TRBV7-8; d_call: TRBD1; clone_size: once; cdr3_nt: TGTGCCAGCAGCCCCCCCCCCGGACAGGGTGAGACCCAGTACTTC; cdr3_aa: CASSPPPGQGETQYF
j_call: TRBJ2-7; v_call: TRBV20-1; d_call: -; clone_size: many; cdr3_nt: TGCAGTGCTAGCATTGGGGGCCACGAGCAGTACTTC; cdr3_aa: CSASIGGHEQYF
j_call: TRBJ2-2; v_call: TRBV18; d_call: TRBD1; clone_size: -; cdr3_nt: TGTGCCAGCTCACCGCGGACAGGGGCGGACACCGGGGAGCTGTTTTTT; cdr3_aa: CASSPRTGADTGELFF
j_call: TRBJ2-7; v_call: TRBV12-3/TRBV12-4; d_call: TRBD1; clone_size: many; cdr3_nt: TGTGCCAGCACAATCGGGGACAGTACCTACGAGCAGTACTTC; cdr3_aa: CASTIGDSTYEQYF
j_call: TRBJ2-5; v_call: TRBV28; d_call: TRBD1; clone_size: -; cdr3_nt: TGTGCCAGCAGTTTAGGGACAGGGTTACAAGAGACCCAGTACTTC; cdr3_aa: CASSLGTGLQETQYF
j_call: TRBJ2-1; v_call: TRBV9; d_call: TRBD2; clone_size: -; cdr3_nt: TGTGCCAGCAGCGTAAGGTCGGAACTAGCGGGATCCAATGAGCAGTTCTTC; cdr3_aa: CASSVRSELAGSNEQFF
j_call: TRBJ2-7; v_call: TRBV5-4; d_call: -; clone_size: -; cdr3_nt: TGTGCCAGCAGCTTGGGACTTACTACCTACGAGCAGTACTTC; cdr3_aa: CASSLGLTTYEQYF
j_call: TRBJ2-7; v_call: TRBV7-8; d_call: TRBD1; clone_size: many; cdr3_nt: TGTGCCAGCAGCTTAAGACCCGGGACAGGGTCCTACGAGCAGTACTTC; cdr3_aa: CASSLRPGTGSYEQYF
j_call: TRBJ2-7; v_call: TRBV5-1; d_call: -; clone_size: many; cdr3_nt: TGCGCCAGCAGCTTACACAGTGGGGGAACCTACGAGCAGTACTTC; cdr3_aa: CASSLHSGGTYEQYF
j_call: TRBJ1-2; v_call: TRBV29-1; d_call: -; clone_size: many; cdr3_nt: TGCAGCGTTGGACTAGGGGAAGGCTATGGCTACACCTTC; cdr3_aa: CSVGLGEGYGYTF
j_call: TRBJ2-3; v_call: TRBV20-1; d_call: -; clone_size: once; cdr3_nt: TGCAGTGCTACCCAGGCTCACCACACAGATACGCAGTATTTT; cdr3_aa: CSATQAHHTDTQYF
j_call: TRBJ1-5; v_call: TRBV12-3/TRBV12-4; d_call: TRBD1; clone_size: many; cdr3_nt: TGTGCCAGCAGCGACACAGGGGCTAGCAATCAGCCCCAGCATTTT; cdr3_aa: CASSDTGASNQPQHF
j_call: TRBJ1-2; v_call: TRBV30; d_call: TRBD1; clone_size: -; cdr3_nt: TGTGCCTGGAGCCCAGGGGGCCCTAAAAACTATGGCTACACCTTC; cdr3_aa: CAWSPGGPKNYGYTF
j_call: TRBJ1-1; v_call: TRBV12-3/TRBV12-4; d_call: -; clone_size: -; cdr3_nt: TGTGCCAGCAGTTTTCTGGGATCGGCTGAAGCTTTCTTT; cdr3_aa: CASSFLGSAEAFF
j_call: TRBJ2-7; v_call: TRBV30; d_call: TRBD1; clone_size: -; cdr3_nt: TGTGCCTGGACTGCCGGGACAGGGGTCAACGAGCAGTACTTC; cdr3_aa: CAWTAGTGVNEQYF
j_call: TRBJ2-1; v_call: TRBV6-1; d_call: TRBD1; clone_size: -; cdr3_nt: TGTGCCAGCAGTACCCTGCCAGGACAGGGTTCCCGCAATGAGCAGTTCTTC; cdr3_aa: CASSTLPGQGSRNEQFF
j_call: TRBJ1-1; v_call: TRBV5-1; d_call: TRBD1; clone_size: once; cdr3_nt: TGCGCCAGCAGCCCTCGAGACAGGGGGGGAAGTGTGAACACTGAAGCTTTCTTT; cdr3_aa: CASSPRDRGGSVNTEAFF
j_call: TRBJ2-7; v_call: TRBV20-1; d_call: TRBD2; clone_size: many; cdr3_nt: TGCAGTGCCATGTCCGCGGGAGGGTCCCACGAGCAGTACTTC; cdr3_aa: CSAMSAGGSHEQYF
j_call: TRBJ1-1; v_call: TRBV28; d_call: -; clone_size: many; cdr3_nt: TGTGCCAGCACCCACGACAGGCTACCGCACCACACTGAAGCTTTCTTT; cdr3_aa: CASTHDRLPHHTEAFF
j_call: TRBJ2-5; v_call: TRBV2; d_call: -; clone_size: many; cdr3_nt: TGTGCCAGCAGTGAGGGGCACGAGACCCAGTACTTC; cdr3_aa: CASSEGHETQYF
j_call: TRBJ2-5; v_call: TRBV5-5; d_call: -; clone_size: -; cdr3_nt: TGTGCCAGCAGCGGGGGACCTGCTCAAGAGACCCAGTACTTC; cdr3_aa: CASSGGPAQETQYF
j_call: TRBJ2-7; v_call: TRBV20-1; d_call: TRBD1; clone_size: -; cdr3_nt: TGCAGTGCTACCGGGACAGGGACTATTGTGCAGTACTTC; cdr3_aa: CSATGTGTIVQYF
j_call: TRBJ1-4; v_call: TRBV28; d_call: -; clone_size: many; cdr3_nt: TGTGCCAGCAAGGCAGGGGCTGAAAAACTGTTTTTT; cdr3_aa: CASKAGAEKLFF
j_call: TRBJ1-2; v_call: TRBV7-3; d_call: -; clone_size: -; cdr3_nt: TGTGCCAGCAGCTTAACCACCCGCCGTTCTAGTGGCTACACCTTC; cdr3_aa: CASSLTTRRSSGYTF
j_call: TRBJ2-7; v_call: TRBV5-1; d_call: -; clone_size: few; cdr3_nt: TGCGCCAGCAGCTTTGGGTTCGGGACGGTCTCCTACGAGCAGTACTTC; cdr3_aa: CASSFGFGTVSYEQYF
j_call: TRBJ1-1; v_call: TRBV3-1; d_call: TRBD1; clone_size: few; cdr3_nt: TGTGCCAGCAGCCAAAGCGCACAGGGGGAAGTGAACACTGAAGCTTTCTTT; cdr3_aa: CASSQSAQGEVNTEAFF